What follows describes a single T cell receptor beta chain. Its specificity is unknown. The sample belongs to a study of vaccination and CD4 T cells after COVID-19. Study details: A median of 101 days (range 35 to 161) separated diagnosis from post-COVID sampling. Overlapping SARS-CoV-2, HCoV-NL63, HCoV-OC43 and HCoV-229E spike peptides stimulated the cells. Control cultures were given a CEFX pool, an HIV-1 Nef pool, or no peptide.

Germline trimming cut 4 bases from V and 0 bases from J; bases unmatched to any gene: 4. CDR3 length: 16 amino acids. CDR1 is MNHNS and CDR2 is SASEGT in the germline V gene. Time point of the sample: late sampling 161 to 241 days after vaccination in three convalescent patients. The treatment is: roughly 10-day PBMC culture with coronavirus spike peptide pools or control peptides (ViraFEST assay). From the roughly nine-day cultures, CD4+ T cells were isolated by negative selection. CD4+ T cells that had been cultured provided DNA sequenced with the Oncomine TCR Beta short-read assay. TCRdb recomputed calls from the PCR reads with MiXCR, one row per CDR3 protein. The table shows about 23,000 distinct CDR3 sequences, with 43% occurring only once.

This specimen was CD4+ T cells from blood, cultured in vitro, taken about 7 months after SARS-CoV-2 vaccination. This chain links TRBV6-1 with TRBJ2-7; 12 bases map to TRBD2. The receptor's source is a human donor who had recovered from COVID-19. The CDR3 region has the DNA TGTGCCAGCAGTGCCGGACTAGCGGGAACCTCCTACGAGCAGTACTTC. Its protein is CASSAGLAGTSYEQYF.